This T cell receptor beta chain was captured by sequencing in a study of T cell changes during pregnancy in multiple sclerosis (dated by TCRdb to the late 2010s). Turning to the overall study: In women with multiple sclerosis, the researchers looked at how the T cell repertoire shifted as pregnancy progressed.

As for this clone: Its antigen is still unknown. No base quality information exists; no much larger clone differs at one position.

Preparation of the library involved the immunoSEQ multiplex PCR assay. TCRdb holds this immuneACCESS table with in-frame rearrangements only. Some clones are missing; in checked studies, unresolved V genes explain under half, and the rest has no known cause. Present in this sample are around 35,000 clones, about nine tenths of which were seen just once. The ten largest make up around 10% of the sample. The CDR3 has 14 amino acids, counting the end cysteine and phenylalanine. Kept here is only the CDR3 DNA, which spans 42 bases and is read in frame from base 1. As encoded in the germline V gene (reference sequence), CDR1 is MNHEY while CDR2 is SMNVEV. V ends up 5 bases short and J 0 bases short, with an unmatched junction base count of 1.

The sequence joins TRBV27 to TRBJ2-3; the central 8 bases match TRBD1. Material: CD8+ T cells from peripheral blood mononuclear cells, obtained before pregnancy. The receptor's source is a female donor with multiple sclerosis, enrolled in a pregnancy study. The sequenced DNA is TGTGCCAGCAGTCGGACAGGGAGCACAGATACGCAGTATTTT. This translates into CASSRTGSTDTQYF.